The T cell receptor (beta chain) under discussion was sequenced for a study of blood T cell repertoires in COVID-19. Study-wide background: Sources were T cells, B-cell-depleted T cells, or PBMCs; the material itself was cDNA or gDNA.

Here immunoSEQ multiplex PCR was the method, and the copy in TCRdb shows in-frame clones only, minus some. This repertoire shows over 150,000 clones, 80% found once; its top ten account for about 3.4%. Those who participated ranged in age from 18 to 89 years and resided in about two dozen US areas. Clinical history reported by participants formed the basis on which cohorts were assigned. Recovered Cohort 3 donors showed two negative PCRs, clearance, or symptom resolution. In germline, CDR1 is MNHEY, CDR2 SMNVEV (reference sequence). Trimming took 6 bases from V and 4 from J; bases not matched to a gene: 5. The CDR3 runs 14 residues.

The sequenced sample was PBMCs or T cells enriched from blood (not recorded which). The receptor was derived from a woman aged 55-75 years who had recovered from COVID-19. The chain uses TRBV27 and TRBJ2-1, with 8 bases lining up with TRBD1. CDR3 residues: CASSLWTGYNEQFF. The DNA of the CDR3 is TGTGCCAGCAGCCTTTGGACAGGGTACAATGAGCAGTTCTTC.